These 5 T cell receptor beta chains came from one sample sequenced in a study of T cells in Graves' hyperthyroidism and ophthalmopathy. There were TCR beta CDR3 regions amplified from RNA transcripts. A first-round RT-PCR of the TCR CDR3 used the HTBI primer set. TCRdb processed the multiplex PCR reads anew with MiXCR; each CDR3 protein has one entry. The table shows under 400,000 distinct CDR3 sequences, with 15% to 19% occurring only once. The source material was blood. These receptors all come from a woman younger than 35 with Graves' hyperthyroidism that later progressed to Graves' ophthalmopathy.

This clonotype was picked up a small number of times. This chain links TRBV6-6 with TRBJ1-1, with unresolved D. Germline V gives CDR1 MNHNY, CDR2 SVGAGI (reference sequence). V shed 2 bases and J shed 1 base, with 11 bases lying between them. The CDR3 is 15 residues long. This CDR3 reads CASSYMDRPNTEAFF. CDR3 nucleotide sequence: TGTGCCAGCAGTTACATGGACCGACCGAACACTGAAGCTTTCTTT.

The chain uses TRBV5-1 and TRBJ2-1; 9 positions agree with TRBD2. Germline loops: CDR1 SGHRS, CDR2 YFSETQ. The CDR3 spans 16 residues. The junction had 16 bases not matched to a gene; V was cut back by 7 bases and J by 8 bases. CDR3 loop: CASGPLAGGPGYEQFF. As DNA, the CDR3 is TGCGCCAGCGGACCCTTGGCGGGAGGGCCAGGGTATGAGCAGTTCTTC.

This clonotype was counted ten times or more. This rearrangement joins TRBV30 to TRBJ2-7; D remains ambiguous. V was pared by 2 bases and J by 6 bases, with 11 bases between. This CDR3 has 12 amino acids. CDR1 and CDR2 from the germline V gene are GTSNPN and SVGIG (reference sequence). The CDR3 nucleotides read TGTGCCTGGAGTCTAATGTTTCGCGAGCAGTACTTC. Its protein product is CAWSLMFREQYF.

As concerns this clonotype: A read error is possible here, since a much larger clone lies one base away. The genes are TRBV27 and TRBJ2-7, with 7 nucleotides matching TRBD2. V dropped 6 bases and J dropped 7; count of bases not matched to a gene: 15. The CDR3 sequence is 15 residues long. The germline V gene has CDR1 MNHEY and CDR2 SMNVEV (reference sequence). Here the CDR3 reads CASRDGLGIGVEQYF. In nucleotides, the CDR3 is TGTGCCAGCAGGGATGGACTAGGTATTGGGGTGGAGCAGTACTTC.

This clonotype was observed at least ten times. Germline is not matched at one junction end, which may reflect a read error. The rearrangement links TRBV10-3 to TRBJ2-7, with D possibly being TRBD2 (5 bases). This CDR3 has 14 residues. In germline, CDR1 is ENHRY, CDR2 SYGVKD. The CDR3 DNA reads TGCGCCGTGGCGTCGTGGGAGAGGGCCAACGAGCAGTACTTC. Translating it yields CAVASWERANEQYF.